The 5 T cell receptor beta chains below were found in one sample sequenced in a study of blood T cells in healthy people across ages. A second about 6 to 12 cycle PCR used barcoded and J-beta primers. TCRdb fed the 5' RACE reads into MiXCR, producing one record per CDR3 protein. The table has roughly 1.9 million distinct CDR3 sequences, approximately 39% seen once. Material for sequencing was blood. These receptors were obtained from a human donor in good health.

This clonotype was observed a handful of times. The chain is built from TRBV10-3 and TRBJ2-3; 7 bases are shared with TRBD1. J was trimmed by 6 bases and V by 8 bases; bases with no gene match: 17. Germline loops: CDR1 ENHRY, CDR2 SYGVKD. This CDR3 is 16 amino acids long. DNA for the CDR3: TGTGCCATCGTCGCGGCGAGGGGGCGGACAGGCGATACGCAGTATTTT. Protein: CAIVAARGRTGDTQYF.

The chain recombines TRBV7-2 with TRBJ2-3; TRBD1 aligns across 9 bases. CDR1 SGHTA and CDR2 FQGNSA come from the germline V gene. The CDR3 is 15 amino acids. Trimming at V came to 5 bases and at J to 3 bases, leaving 6 bases not matched to a gene. The CDR3 bases are TGTGCCAGCAGCACGGGACAGGGCTTTACAGATACGCAGTATTTT. Translated, it gives CASSTGQGFTDTQYF.

The chain couples TRBV7-3 to TRBJ2-1, with D possibly called TRBD1 or TRBD2 (5 bases each). V was trimmed by 1 base and J by 10 bases, leaving 11 bases between them. This CDR3 region has 13 residues. Per the germline V gene, CDR1 is SGHTA and CDR2 is FQGTGA. CDR3 amino acids: CASSLKRGLEQFF. The CDR3, as DNA: TGTGCCAGCAGCTTAAAACGGGGCTTGGAGCAGTTCTTC.

This chain links TRBV27 with TRBJ1-6; 12 bases map to TRBD1. The CDR3 loop spans 18 amino acids. V was clipped by 1 base and J by 10 bases; unmatched bases: 11. Per the germline V gene, CDR1 is MNHEY and CDR2 is SMNVEV (reference sequence). CDR3 loop: CASSLFWVGGTGGSPLHF. CDR3 DNA: TGTGCCAGCAGTTTATTCTGGGTTGGCGGGACAGGGGGCTCACCCCTCCACTTT.

This clonotype has only a few counts. V usage is TRBV3-1 and J usage is TRBJ2-5; 8 bases match TRBD2. CDR1 and CDR2 (germline): LGHDT, YNNKEL (reference sequence). CDR3 length: 16 amino acids. V shed 3 bases, J shed 3 bases, and the junction held 9 bases outside the gene matches. The CDR3 DNA is TGTGCCAGCAGCCACCCCAAGCCAGCGGGGGAAGAGACCCAGTACTTC. This codes for CASSHPKPAGEETQYF.